These 30 T cell receptor beta chains were sequenced from one sample in a study of cytomegalovirus exposure and HLA in healthy donors. PCR primers comprised 60 Vbeta and 13 Jbeta primers. Only in-frame clones appear in the TCRdb table, and some are missing; sequencing was by immunoSEQ multiplex PCR. Seen here are roughly 170,000 clones, 80% observed once, and the top ten hold 0.5% to 0.8%. Sequencing was carried out using PBMCs. Every receptor here comes from a boy aged 5-17 years in good health and CMV-seronegative.

The chain links TRBV11-3 to TRBJ2-1; TRBD2 matches 9 bases. Germline lookup yields CDR1 SGHNT and CDR2 YENEEA. This CDR3 spans 17 amino acids. The ends lost 2 bases at V and 6 bases at J; junction bases unmatched: 11. The CDR3 spells CASSLTHRAGGPNEQFF. Here the CDR3 DNA reads TGTGCCAGCAGCTTAACCCATCGGGCGGGAGGGCCCAATGAGCAGTTCTTC.

This chain joins TRBV11-2 and TRBJ2-2, with 14 bases matching TRBD2. This CDR3 spans 19 amino acids. CDR1 is SGHAT and CDR2 is FQNNGV in the germline V gene. J was trimmed by 4 bases and V by 5 bases; bases with no gene match: 12. CDR3 bases: TGTGCCAGCAGCCCGCATCCGGGACTAGCGGGAGAGGTCACCGGGGAGCTGTTTTTT. Translated, it gives CASSPHPGLAGEVTGELFF.

This clone was seen a few times. V gene TRBV2 combines with J gene TRBJ1-5; D may be TRBD1 (6 bases). CDR3 length: 17 amino acids. Deletions cut 6 bases from V and 0 bases from J, with 18 bases between. The germline V gene encodes CDR1 SNHLY and CDR2 FYNNEI. Here the CDR3 DNA reads TGTGCCAGCAGGCTCACCGGGACACTCTATAGCAATCAGCCCCAGCATTTT. Protein product: CASRLTGTLYSNQPQHF.

V and J are TRBV10-2 and TRBJ2-7; 10 bases agree with TRBD2. Trimming at V came to 2 bases and at J to 2 bases, leaving 3 bases not matched to a gene. Germline assignment: CDR1 WSHSY and CDR2 SAAADI. The CDR3 is made up of 15 amino acids. CDR3: CASSEPSGGAYEQYF. CDR3 DNA sequence: TGCGCCAGCAGTGAGCCTAGCGGGGGCGCCTACGAGCAGTACTTC.

V and J are TRBV11-1 and TRBJ2-2; D gene unclear. This CDR3 contains 16 residues. CDR1 is SGHAT, CDR2 FQDESV, per germline (reference sequence). Trimming stripped 1 base from V and 6 bases from J, with 15 bases between. CDR3 in DNA: TGTGCCAGCAGCTTAGATCACGACTCCAAGGCCGGGGAGCTGTTTTTT. Translation gives CASSLDHDSKAGELFF. The entire variable domain, with the rest obtained from reference TRBV11-1 and TRBJ2-2, is as follows: EAEVAQSPRYKITEKSQAVAFWCDPISGHATLYWYRQILGQGPELLVQFQDESVVDDSQLPKDRFSAERLKGVDSTLKIQPAELGDSAMYLCASSLDHDSKAGELFFGEGSRLTVL.

This clone was seen just once. The rearrangement joins TRBV13 to TRBJ1-6; the D is unclear. The CDR3 has 16 residues. V was trimmed by 2 bases and J by 7 bases, leaving 15 bases between them. Per germline, CDR1 PRHDT and CDR2 FYEKMQ (reference sequence). CDR3 bases: TGTGCCAGCAGCTTATCTATGGGAGATCCGAATTCACCCCTCCACTTT. Translated: CASSLSMGDPNSPLHF.

V is TRBV19 and J is TRBJ1-1; D not resolved. CDR1 is LNHDA, CDR2 SQIVND, per germline (reference sequence). This CDR3 is built from 11 residues. V was clipped by 3 bases and J by 6 bases, with 5 bases between them. CDR3 nucleotides: TGTGCCAGTAGTATCAGCGCTGAAGCTTTCTTT. Translating it yields CASSISAEAFF.

This sequence joins TRBV25-1 and TRBJ2-5; a possible D gene is TRBD1 (6 bases). From germline, CDR1 is MGHDK and CDR2 SYGVNS. V dropped 4 bases and J dropped 2 bases, with 17 bases sitting between them. This CDR3 is built from 16 residues. The CDR3 spells CASSAYTGLRQETQYF. In nucleotides, the CDR3 is TGTGCCAGCAGTGCCTACACAGGGCTCAGACAAGAGACCCAGTACTTC.

The chain uses TRBV19 and TRBJ2-7; maybe TRBD1 (6 bases). This CDR3 spans 13 amino acids. The germline V gene encodes CDR1 LNHDA and CDR2 SQIVND (reference sequence). V gave up 5 bases and J gave up 2 bases, with 10 bases separating them. The CDR3 DNA sequence: TGTGCCAGTAGTGTTAAGGGGGCCTACGAGCAGTACTTC. Encoded protein: CASSVKGAYEQYF.

V and J are TRBV27 and TRBJ1-5; TRBD1 is a possible D gene (5 bases). Per germline, CDR1 MNHEY and CDR2 SMNVEV (reference sequence). This CDR3 comprises 12 residues. The V gene lost 6 bases and the J gene lost 11 bases, with 14 bases spanning the gap. The DNA for the CDR3 is TGTGCCAGCAGCGACCCGGGGGGGGCCCAGCATTTT. It yields the protein CASSDPGGAQHF.

The rearrangement joins TRBV15 to TRBJ2-4, with D tentatively TRBD1 (6 bases). V lost 1 base to trimming and J lost 1 base, with 14 bases between them. Per the germline V gene, CDR1 is LNHNV and CDR2 is YYDKDF (reference sequence). The CDR3 covers 17 residues. The CDR3 region is CATSRGRQGSAKNIQYF. The DNA of the CDR3 is TGTGCCACCAGCAGAGGGCGGCAGGGGAGCGCCAAAAACATTCAGTACTTC.

The chain links TRBV5-5 to TRBJ2-7; 12 bases match TRBD2. Germline loops: CDR1 SGHKS, CDR2 YYEKEE (reference sequence). The V segment lost 1 base and the J segment 7 bases; nucleotides outside the gene matches: 0. The CDR3 loop spans 13 amino acids. Here the CDR3 DNA reads TGTGCCAGCAGCTTGACTAGCGGGAGGGAGCAGTACTTC. Protein sequence: CASSLTSGREQYF.

J is TRBJ1-2 and V is TRBV29-1, with 7 bases that match TRBD1. CDR3 length: 13 amino acids. The V segment lost 7 bases and the J segment 4 bases; nucleotides outside the gene matches: 9. The germline V gene has CDR1 SQVTM and CDR2 ANQGSEA. CDR3 loop: CSASDREGYGYTF. In DNA form, the CDR3 reads TGCAGCGCCAGCGACAGGGAAGGCTATGGCTACACCTTC. The full variable domain, its missing parts supplied by reference TRBV29-1 and TRBJ1-2, is SAVISQKPSRDICQRGTSLTIQCQVDSQVTMMFWYRQQPGQSLTLIATANQGSEATYESGFVIDKFPISRPNLTFSTLTVSNMSPEDSSIYLCSASDREGYGYTFGSGTRLTVV.

As regards this clone: Germline is not matched at one junction end, which may reflect a read error. The chain is built from TRBV7-9 and TRBJ1-1; tentatively, D is TRBD1 (6 bases). The germline V gene encodes CDR1 SEHNR and CDR2 FQNEAQ (reference sequence). The CDR3 runs 16 residues. This CDR3 is CSSSLATGPLNTEAFF. The CDR3 DNA reads as TGTTCCAGCAGCTTAGCGACAGGCCCACTAAACACTGAAGCTTTCTTT.

The chain carries TRBV7-2 and TRBJ2-3; maybe TRBD2 (6 bases). Germline V gene lookup returns CDR1 SGHTA and CDR2 FQGNSA. This CDR3 comprises 15 residues. Trimming shortened V by 6 bases and J by 1 base, and 14 bases separated the two germline ends. CDR3 sequence reads: CASSFPGLRTDTQYF. The CDR3 DNA reads as TGTGCCAGCAGTTTTCCGGGACTCCGCACAGATACGCAGTATTTT.

The V gene is TRBV18, the J gene TRBJ1-5; the D gene is possibly TRBD1 (5 bases). The CDR3 has 14 residues. Trimming removed 2 bases at V and 4 bases at J, with 9 bases between. Looked up from germline, CDR1 is KGHSH and CDR2 is LQKENI. The CDR3 sequence: CASSPDGGNQPQHF. The CDR3 DNA reads as TGTGCCAGCTCACCAGATGGGGGGAATCAGCCCCAGCATTTT.

The V call is TRBV6-5, the J call TRBJ1-1; 8 bases fit TRBD1. Trimming cost V 5 bases and J 1 base; bases outside gene matches: 3. The CDR3 is made up of 14 amino acids. In germline, CDR1 is MNHEY, CDR2 SVGAGI. CDR3 loop: CASSPDRGNTEAFF. The CDR3 region has the DNA TGTGCCAGCAGTCCAGACAGGGGGAACACTGAAGCTTTCTTT.

The chain is built from TRBV5-4 and TRBJ2-5, with D possibly TRBD2 on 5 matching bases. Germline CDR1 SGHNT, CDR2 YYREEE (reference sequence). The CDR3 runs 15 residues. Trimming took 2 bases from V and 2 from J, leaving 13 bases between them. DNA for the CDR3: TGTGCCAGCAGCTTTTCGGGGAGAGGGCAAGAGACCCAGTACTTC. Translating gives CASSFSGRGQETQYF. Filled out from reference TRBV5-4 and TRBJ2-5, the complete variable domain reads ETGVTQSPTHLIKTRGQQVTLRCSSQSGHNTVSWYQQALGQGPQFIFQYYREEENGRGNFPPRFSGLQFPNYSSELNVNALELDDSALYLCASSFSGRGQETQYFGPGTRLLVL.

This clone was observed a single time. The chain is built from TRBV10-3 and TRBJ1-2, with D possibly TRBD1 on 5 matching bases. The CDR3 is made up of 15 amino acids. The V and J ends lost 4 bases and 0 bases respectively, with 12 bases between them. The germline CDR1 and CDR2 sequences are ENHRY and SYGVKD. CDR3 DNA: TGTGCCATCAGTGGGCAGGGAAGCTCTAACTATGGCTACACCTTC. The encoded protein is CAISGQGSSNYGYTF.

This clone has only a few counts. The chain recombines TRBV28 with TRBJ1-5; 7 nucleotides align to TRBD1. Trimming took 5 bases from V and 2 from J; bases not matched to a gene: 9. This CDR3 region has 16 residues. Germline V gene data show CDR1 as MDHEN and CDR2 as SYDVKM. This CDR3 reads CASSRGWDSRNQPQHF. As DNA, the CDR3 is TGTGCCAGCAGTCGAGGATGGGACAGTCGCAATCAGCCCCAGCATTTT.

The chain couples TRBV19 to TRBJ2-1; the match to TRBD1 covers 8 bases. The CDR3 is 14 residues long. Germline CDR1 is LNHDA and CDR2 is SQIVND (reference sequence). The trim removed 5 bases at V and 13 bases at J, leaving 13 bases unmatched. This CDR3 reads CASSPMTGAGGQFF. The CDR3 nucleotides are TGTGCCAGTAGTCCGATGACAGGGGCCGGGGGTCAGTTCTTC.

This chain connects TRBV6-1 to TRBJ2-1; 7 bases match TRBD2. Per the germline V gene, CDR1 is MNHNS and CDR2 is SASEGT. The CDR3 contains 18 residues. V shed 3 bases, J shed 6 bases, and the junction held 17 bases outside the gene matches. CDR3 nucleotides: TGTGCCAGCAGTGACTTTCGTGGCGATCAGCGGGATCCCAATGAGCAGTTCTTC. It yields the protein CASSDFRGDQRDPNEQFF.

This clone occurred a few times. The chain combines TRBV2 with TRBJ1-1; perhaps TRBD1 as D (5 bases). The germline V and J ends were trimmed by 6 bases and 5 bases, with 16 bases remaining between them. The germline CDR1 and CDR2 sequences are SNHLY and FYNNEI. The CDR3 sequence is 14 residues long. DNA of the CDR3: TGTGCCAGCAGGGGTGGTATGGGGGGGACTGAAGCTTTCTTT. Translating it yields CASRGGMGGTEAFF.

This clone was found a few times. V usage is TRBV19 and J usage is TRBJ2-2; D is possibly TRBD1 (5 bases). V lost 7 bases to trimming and J lost 5 bases, with 14 bases between them. The V gene's germline CDR1 is LNHDA and CDR2 SQIVND (reference sequence). The CDR3 totals 14 residues. The CDR3, as DNA: TGTGCCAGTACTACAGGTTTAGGAACCGGGGAGCTGTTTTTT. Its protein product is CASTTGLGTGELFF.

This clone came up a few times. This chain links TRBV5-1 with TRBJ1-1; no firm D call. This CDR3 has 14 residues. V was shortened by 4 bases and J by 0 bases, with 10 bases between the two germline ends. Germline assignment: CDR1 SGHRS and CDR2 YFSETQ. This CDR3 is CASSLLSLNTEAFF. In DNA form, the CDR3 reads TGCGCCAGCAGCCTTTTATCGTTGAACACTGAAGCTTTCTTT.

The CDR3 DNA follows: TGTGCCAGCAGCAAAGTAAGACCCCAGGTGGGCTCCTACGAGCAGTACTTC. Protein product: CASSKVRPQVGSYEQYF. The chain uses TRBV21-1 and TRBJ2-7; the table's D gene call, TRBD1, was not cross checked with the DNA. TRBV21-1 is a recognized pseudogene. The CDR3 runs to 17 residues.

The chain employs TRBV6-6 and TRBJ1-4; D remains ambiguous. Trimming shortened V by 9 bases and J by 4 bases, and 15 bases separated the two germline ends. Germline values: CDR1 MNHNY, CDR2 SVGAGI (reference sequence). The length of the CDR3 is 14 residues. The CDR3 bases are TGTGCCAGGCCTTCAGAAGTTGGTAATGAAAAACTGTTTTTT. Translation: CARPSEVGNEKLFF.

The chain is built from TRBV19 and TRBJ2-3; weak D call: TRBD1 (5 bases). Trimming removed 3 bases at V and 3 bases at J, with 10 bases between. Germline CDR1 is LNHDA and CDR2 is SQIVND (reference sequence). The CDR3 has 14 residues. CDR3 DNA sequence: TGTGCCAGTAGTATTGCTGGGGCTACAGATACGCAGTATTTT. It encodes CASSIAGATDTQYF. Drawing the rest from reference TRBV19 and TRBJ2-3, the complete variable domain is DGGITQSPKYLFRKEGQNVTLSCEQNLNHDAMYWYRQDPGQGLRLIYYSQIVNDFQKGDIAEGYSVSREKKESFPLTVTSAQKNPTAFYLCASSIAGATDTQYFGPGTRLTVL.

In its sample, this clone was seen once. The chain has TRBV7-9 and TRBJ1-1; D is unresolved. The CDR3 consists of 14 residues. V was trimmed by 3 bases and J by 1 base, leaving 9 bases between them. Germline V gene lookup returns CDR1 SEHNR and CDR2 FQNEAQ (reference sequence). CDR3 loop: CASSFEVENTEAFF. The CDR3 region has the DNA TGTGCCAGCAGCTTCGAGGTGGAGAACACTGAAGCTTTCTTT.

The sample holds one count of this clone. V gene TRBV7-3 combines with J gene TRBJ1-6, with D hard to call. The CDR3 runs to 13 residues. Germline CDR1 SGHTA, CDR2 FQGTGA. V was shortened by 0 bases and J by 10 bases, with 7 bases between the two germline ends. In nucleotides, the CDR3 is TGTGCCAGCAGCTTAACGTATCCCTCACCCCTCCACTTT. It translates to CASSLTYPSPLHF.